The T cell receptor (beta chain) under discussion was sequenced for a study of T-cell memory formation after mild COVID-19. Study in general: TCR clustering was largely donor specific. General observations from the study: Whereas later expanders leaned CD4+, clones contracting day 15 to 85 showed a balanced CD4/CD8 makeup. Contracting CD4+ clones were located mainly in CM and EM, and CD8+ clones in EMRA.

V trimming: 5 bases; J trimming: 2 bases; junction bases outside the gene matches: 6. The length of the CDR3 is 15 residues. 5'RACE primed from the constant segment yielded TCR alpha and TCR beta cDNA libraries bearing sample barcodes and UMIs. TCRdb reprocessed the 5' RACE reads with MiXCR, giving one entry per CDR3 protein. In the table there are hundreds of thousands of distinct CDR3 sequences, roughly 23% of which are singletons. Regarding this clonotype: What it binds is unknown.

This clonotype originated in an adult woman who had mild COVID-19 (a few samples of this study predate the infection). Cell type and time point are not known. J is TRBJ2-1 and V is TRBV12-3 or TRBV12-4; 7 positions agree with TRBD1. The source material was PBMCs or a T cell subset sorted from them (not recorded which). The CDR3 sequence is CASSPGTATYNEQFF. The CDR3 DNA is TGTGCCAGCAGTCCCGGGACAGCCACCTACAATGAGCAGTTCTTC.